One sample yielded the 27 T cell receptor beta chains listed below, sequenced in a study of T cells after yellow fever vaccination. TCRdb redid the calling of the 5' RACE reads with MiXCR, one entry per CDR3 protein. The sample shows a few hundred thousand distinct CDR3 sequences, around 8.6% of them seen only once. Here the sequenced sample was CD4+ T cells sorted from PBMCs, taken 5 days after the yellow fever booster vaccination. The receptor source for this set is a man younger than 35 who received the YFV17D yellow fever vaccine.

This clonotype was seen at least ten times. The genes are TRBV7-2 and TRBJ1-2; 11 bases match TRBD1. After removal of 5 bases from V and 8 bases from J, the junction contained 4 bases not matched to a gene. Germline lookup yields CDR1 SGHTA and CDR2 FQGNSA. The CDR3 spans 13 residues. The CDR3 loop is CASSLDRGRGYTF. Here the CDR3 DNA reads TGTGCCAGCAGCCTGGACAGGGGGCGAGGCTACACCTTC.

This chain connects TRBV27 to TRBJ1-4; no clear D. The CDR3 is 13 residues long. V was trimmed by 2 bases and J by 10 bases, leaving 11 bases between them. Germline V gene data show CDR1 as MNHEY and CDR2 as SMNVEV (reference sequence). This chain's CDR3 is CASSLGPAGKLFF. For the CDR3, the DNA is TGTGCCAGCAGTTTAGGGCCCGCGGGAAAACTGTTTTTT.

This clonotype was counted many times. The chain has TRBV4-1 and TRBJ2-5, with 12 bases identical to TRBD1. Losses at the gene ends were 1 base for V and 5 bases for J; bases not matched to a gene: 5. This CDR3 spans 16 amino acids. The germline CDR1 and CDR2 sequences are MGHRA and YSYEKL. CDR3 amino acids: CASSQGGQGASETQYF. The CDR3 bases are TGCGCCAGCAGCCAAGGGGGACAGGGGGCCTCGGAGACCCAGTACTTC.

This clonotype has a handful of counts. DNA for the CDR3: TGTGCCAGCAGTGAATTTTGTCCAGGGACAGCCTACGAGCAGTACGTC. It translates to CASSEFCPGTAYEQYV. V is TRBV25-1 and J is TRBJ2-7; TRBD1 aligns across 7 bases. The length of the CDR3 is 16 residues. Germline CDR1 and CDR2: MGHDK and SYGVNS. The J segment lost 2 bases and the V segment lost 1 base, leaving 8 bases of the junction unmatched.

This clonotype was seen a few times. CDR3 sequence reads: CASSTSSGGGNEQFF. In nucleotides, the CDR3 is TGCGCCAGCAGCACCTCTAGCGGGGGAGGCAATGAGCAGTTCTTC. The chain uses TRBV5-1 and TRBJ2-1; 10 nucleotides line up with TRBD2. The V gene's germline CDR1 is SGHRS and CDR2 YFSETQ. The CDR3 loop spans 15 amino acids. The J segment lost 6 bases and the V segment lost 4 bases, leaving 7 bases of the junction unmatched.

The sample holds a few counts of this clonotype. The chain combines TRBV7-8 with TRBJ2-5, with a tentative D call TRBD1 (5 bases). This CDR3 region has 15 residues. Trimming left V 4 bases short and J 4 bases short, with 16 bases between. Germline CDR1 and CDR2: SGHVS and FQNEAQ. CDR3 in amino acids: CASSSHKGKRETQYF. The CDR3 DNA reads TGTGCCAGCAGCTCGCACAAGGGGAAAAGAGAGACCCAGTACTTC.

In nucleotides, the CDR3 is TGTGCCAGCAGTTATCCCCTGGACAGTGGGTATGGCTACACCTTC. Protein sequence: CASSYPLDSGYGYTF. This chain links TRBV6-2 or TRBV6-3 with TRBJ1-2; perhaps TRBD1 as D (6 bases). This CDR3 is built from 15 residues. CDR1 and CDR2 (germline): MNHEY, SVGEGT. Deletions cut 3 bases from V and 5 bases from J, with 16 bases between.

The rearrangement links TRBV2 to TRBJ1-3; perhaps TRBD1 as D (5 bases). Germline V CDR1 and CDR2: SNHLY, FYNNEI. Trimming pared 7 bases from V and 4 bases from J, leaving 17 bases between. The CDR3 sequence is 15 residues long. This chain's CDR3 is CASTPTAGSGNTIYF. CDR3 in DNA: TGTGCCAGCACCCCAACGGCAGGGTCCGGAAACACCATATATTTT. The variable domain in full, with the rest retrieved from reference TRBV2 and TRBJ1-3, is EPEVTQTPSHQVTQMGQEVILRCVPISNHLYFYWYRQILGQKVEFLVSFYNNEISEKSEIFDDQFSVERPDGSNFTLKIRSTKLEDSAMYFCASTPTAGSGNTIYFGEGSWLTVV.

The chain links TRBV20-1 to TRBJ2-7, with 11 bases fitting TRBD1. The CDR3 sequence is 14 residues long. The trim removed 5 bases at V and 6 bases at J, leaving 9 bases unmatched. Germline V CDR1 and CDR2: DFQATT, SNEGSKA (reference sequence). The CDR3 region has the DNA TGCAGTGCTCAGGACAGGGGGCGGTCGATCGAGCAGTACGTC. Its translation is CSAQDRGRSIEQYV.

This clonotype was seen repeatedly, ten times or more. This rearrangement joins TRBV10-2 to TRBJ2-7, with D tentatively TRBD2 (7 bases). The V gene's germline CDR1 is WSHSY and CDR2 SAAADI. This CDR3 spans 16 amino acids. V gave up 2 bases and J gave up 7 bases, with 21 bases separating them. CDR3 in amino acids: CASSEGGARGKQEQYF. CDR3 nucleotides: TGCGCCAGCAGTGAGGGGGGGGCTAGAGGAAAGCAAGAGCAGTACTTC.

Regarding this clonotype: At one of its ends the junction is not consistent with the germline gene, which may arise from a read error. The genes are TRBV7-2 and TRBJ2-3; 9 nucleotides line up with TRBD1. Germline values: CDR1 SGHTA, CDR2 FQGNSA. This CDR3 contains 18 residues. The CDR3 here is CASSVAGTGYILTDTQYF. The CDR3, as DNA: TGTGCCAGCAGCGTAGCCGGGACAGGGTATATCCTGACAGATACGCAGTATTTT.

The CDR3 loop is CASSLGRGGALYQETQYF. The CDR3 nucleotides are TGTGCCAGCAGCTTAGGTCGGGGCGGAGCCCTGTACCAAGAGACCCAGTACTTC. The V and J genes are TRBV11-2 and TRBJ2-5; tentatively, D is TRBD1 or TRBD2 (5 bases each). V lost 1 base to trimming and J lost 0 bases, with 18 bases between them. CDR1 SGHAT and CDR2 FQNNGV come from the germline V gene. There are 18 residues in the CDR3.

V usage is TRBV12-3 or TRBV12-4 and J usage is TRBJ1-5; 8 bases map to TRBD1. The CDR3 totals 14 residues. V lost 7 bases and J lost 4; bases outside the gene matches: 6. The CDR3 spells CASTADRANQPQHF. In nucleotides, the CDR3 is TGTGCCAGCACCGCGGACAGGGCAAATCAGCCCCAGCATTTT.

The chain links TRBV6-2 or TRBV6-3 to TRBJ2-7; 7 nucleotides align to TRBD1. Looked up from germline, CDR1 is MNHEY and CDR2 is SVGEGT. The CDR3 contains 13 residues. Losses at the gene ends were 5 bases for V and 3 bases for J; bases not matched to a gene: 4. In DNA form, the CDR3 reads TGTGCCAGCAGTCAAGGGGGCGACTACGAGCAGTACGTC. This sequence encodes CASSQGGDYEQYV.

The gene calls are TRBV28 and TRBJ2-3, with D perhaps TRBD2 (5 bases). This CDR3 is built from 14 residues. V was cut by 3 bases and J by 1 base, with 8 bases left in between. Germline V gene sequence: CDR1 MDHEN, CDR2 SYDVKM. CDR3 DNA: TGTGCCAGCAGTTTTCACGGGGGCACAGATACGCAGTATTTT. This codes for CASSFHGGTDTQYF.

The chain is built from TRBV29-1 and TRBJ2-5; 10 nucleotides agree with TRBD1. V lost 7 bases, J lost 5 bases, and 4 bases stayed unmatched. Germline lookup yields CDR1 SQVTM and CDR2 ANQGSEA. This CDR3 spans 12 amino acids. CDR3 bases: TGCAGCGGACAGGGGGCCGAGGAGACCCAGTACTTC. Protein: CSGQGAEETQYF.

The rearrangement uses TRBV5-1 and TRBJ1-6; 7 positions match TRBD1. The V gene's germline CDR1 is SGHRS and CDR2 YFSETQ. This CDR3 has 17 amino acids. The ends lost 0 bases at V and 7 bases at J; junction bases unmatched: 10. In DNA form, the CDR3 reads TGCGCCAGCAGCTTGGTCCCACCGGGACAGAGCAATTCACCCCTCCACTTT. Amino acid sequence: CASSLVPPGQSNSPLHF.

The genes are TRBV19 and TRBJ2-1; D not certain. Trimming removed 7 bases from V and 0 bases from J, with 13 bases in between. CDR1 is LNHDA and CDR2 is SQIVND in the germline V gene (reference sequence). The CDR3 is 15 amino acids. The CDR3 sequence: CASNAPGYSYNEQFF. For the CDR3, the DNA is TGTGCCAGTAACGCTCCTGGCTACTCCTACAATGAGCAGTTCTTC.

CDR3 sequence (DNA): TGCGCCAGCAGCTTTGGGTATCCTGAAGCCTACGAGCAGTACTTC. It translates to CASSFGYPEAYEQYF. The gene calls are TRBV5-1 and TRBJ2-7; D remains ambiguous. CDR1 is SGHRS and CDR2 is YFSETQ in the germline V gene. The V gene lost 2 bases and the J gene lost 2 bases, with 14 bases spanning the gap. The CDR3 loop spans 15 amino acids.

The chain recombines TRBV7-9 with TRBJ2-3; D remains unclear. This CDR3 spans 13 amino acids. Germline assignment: CDR1 SEHNR and CDR2 FQNEAQ (reference sequence). Trimming shortened V by 2 bases and J by 2 bases, and 5 bases separated the two germline ends. CDR3 loop: CASSLTATDTQYF. Here the CDR3 DNA reads TGTGCCAGCAGCTTAACAGCCACAGATACGCAGTATTTT.

The rearrangement joins TRBV6-6 to TRBJ1-2, with a tentative D call TRBD1 (5 bases). V gave up 4 bases and J gave up 4 bases, with 10 bases separating them. The CDR3 is made up of 13 amino acids. CDR1 MNHNY and CDR2 SVGAGI come from the germline V gene (reference sequence). The CDR3 loop reads CASSSRAGYGYTF. CDR3 nucleotide sequence: TGTGCCAGCAGTTCCAGGGCGGGCTATGGCTACACCTTC.

This clonotype was observed many times. This chain links TRBV6-1 with TRBJ2-3; D is perhaps TRBD1 (5 bases). The V gene lost 3 bases and the J gene lost 4 bases, with 11 bases spanning the gap. CDR3 length: 14 amino acids. The germline V gene encodes CDR1 MNHNS and CDR2 SASEGT. Here the CDR3 DNA reads TGTGCCAGCAGTGAGCAAACAGGATCAGATACGCAGTATTTT. Translating gives CASSEQTGSDTQYF.

This clonotype was detected many times. The rearrangement uses TRBV29-1 and TRBJ1-1, with TRBD1 as a possible D gene (5 bases). CDR1 and CDR2 from the germline V gene are SQVTM and ANQGSEA. There are 12 residues in the CDR3. Trimming shortened V by 7 bases and J by 5 bases, and 14 bases separated the two germline ends. CDR3 protein: CSGFMRGTEAFF. The CDR3, as DNA: TGCAGCGGTTTCATGCGGGGGACTGAAGCTTTCTTT. The variable domain in full, with the rest retrieved from reference TRBV29-1 and TRBJ1-1, is SAVISQKPSRDICQRGTSLTIQCQVDSQVTMMFWYRQQPGQSLTLIATANQGSEATYESGFVIDKFPISRPNLTFSTLTVSNMSPEDSSIYLCSGFMRGTEAFFGQGTRLTVV.

This clonotype was detected a few times. This rearrangement joins TRBV5-4 to TRBJ1-2; D is ambiguous. CDR1 is SGHNT, CDR2 YYREEE, per germline (reference sequence). The germline V and J ends were trimmed by 4 bases and 0 bases, with 13 bases remaining between them. The CDR3 totals 15 residues. CDR3 DNA: TGTGCCAGCAGCATTGGAGGATCATCTAACTATGGCTACACCTTC. This codes for CASSIGGSSNYGYTF.

This clonotype occurred a few times. The chain recombines TRBV4-1 with TRBJ1-4; D unclear. Between the trimmed V and J ends, which lost 3 bases and 7 bases, there was a span of 12 bases. The CDR3 is 14 amino acids. Germline V lookup: CDR1 MGHRA, CDR2 YSYEKL. The CDR3 sequence is CASSQRPGGEKLFF. The CDR3 coding sequence is TGCGCCAGCAGCCAGCGTCCCGGTGGTGAAAAACTGTTTTTT.

This clonotype has a handful of counts. The chain links TRBV2 to TRBJ1-5; D gene uncertain. CDR3 length: 13 amino acids. V was clipped by 4 bases and J by 5 bases, with 9 bases between them. Germline V gene lookup returns CDR1 SNHLY and CDR2 FYNNEI. The CDR3 loop is CASSAQRDQPQHF. DNA for the CDR3: TGTGCCAGCAGTGCCCAGCGAGATCAGCCCCAGCATTTT.

This clonotype was seen at least ten times. The chain joins TRBV20-1 to TRBJ2-3, with TRBD2 identical over 9 bases. This CDR3 contains 12 residues. The germline V gene has CDR1 DFQATT and CDR2 SNEGSKA (reference sequence). The CDR3 DNA is TGCAGCCTAGCGGGGTCCACAGATACGCAGTATTTT. Translated, it gives CSLAGSTDTQYF.